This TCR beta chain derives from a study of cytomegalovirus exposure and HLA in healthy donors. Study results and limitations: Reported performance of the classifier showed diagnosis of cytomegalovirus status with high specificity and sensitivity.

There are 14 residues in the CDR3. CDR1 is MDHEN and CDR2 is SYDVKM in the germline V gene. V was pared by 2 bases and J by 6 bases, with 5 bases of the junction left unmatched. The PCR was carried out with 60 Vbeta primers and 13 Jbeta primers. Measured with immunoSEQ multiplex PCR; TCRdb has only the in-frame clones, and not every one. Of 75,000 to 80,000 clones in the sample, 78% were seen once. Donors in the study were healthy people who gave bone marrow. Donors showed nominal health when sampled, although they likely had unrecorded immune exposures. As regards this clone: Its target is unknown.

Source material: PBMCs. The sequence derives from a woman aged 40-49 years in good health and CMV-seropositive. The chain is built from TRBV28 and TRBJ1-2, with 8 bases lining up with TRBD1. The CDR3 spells CASSLTPGGNGYTF. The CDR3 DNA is TGTGCCAGCAGTTTAACCCCAGGGGGCAATGGCTACACCTTC.